Listed here are 15 T cell receptor beta chains from one sample, sequenced in a study of T cell changes during pregnancy in multiple sclerosis. Clones were sequenced by immunoSEQ multiplex PCR, and TCRdb holds only the in-frame ones, with some missing. The repertoire holds roughly 45,000 clones, with around 93% as singletons. The sequences come from CD8+ T cells from peripheral blood mononuclear cells, collected in the first trimester of pregnancy. The receptors were sampled from a female donor with multiple sclerosis, enrolled in a pregnancy study.

The genes are TRBV28 and TRBJ2-1; D is possibly TRBD2 (6 bases). Germline CDR1 is MDHEN and CDR2 is SYDVKM. V lost 6 bases and J 3 bases, leaving 9 bases between the germline ends. The CDR3 runs 13 residues. The CDR3 sequence is CASRRDFYNEQFF. CDR3 coding DNA: TGTGCCAGCAGAAGGGACTTCTACAATGAGCAGTTCTTC.

This sequence joins TRBV6-5 and TRBJ2-1; D is ambiguous. Trimming stripped 2 bases from V and 5 bases from J, with 7 bases between. CDR1 is MNHEY and CDR2 is SVGAGI in the germline V gene. The CDR3 sequence is 13 residues long. CDR3 residues: CASSYVHHNEQFF. The CDR3 DNA is TGTGCCAGCAGTTACGTACACCACAATGAGCAGTTCTTC.

CDR3 residues: CASSIRDRTYEQYF. CDR3 DNA sequence: TGTGCCAGCAGCATCCGGGACAGAACCTACGAGCAGTACTTC. The genes are TRBV6-1 and TRBJ2-7, with TRBD1 matching over 7 bases. V was clipped by 6 bases and J by 2 bases; unmatched bases: 7. The CDR3 runs to 14 residues. Germline CDR1 and CDR2: MNHNS and SASEGT.

V and J are TRBV19 and TRBJ1-4; 7 positions agree with TRBD1. After removal of 11 bases from V and 8 bases from J, the junction contained 17 bases not matched to a gene. This CDR3 spans 15 amino acids. Germline V gene sequence: CDR1 LNHDA, CDR2 SQIVND (reference sequence). This CDR3 reads CASQVRDRAQEKLFF. Written as DNA, the CDR3 is TGTGCCTCCCAGGTCAGGGACAGAGCGCAAGAAAAACTGTTTTTT.

This sequence joins TRBV7-9 and TRBJ1-2, with 9 bases aligning to TRBD1. The CDR3 length is 16 residues. Germline CDR1 reads SEHNR; CDR2 reads FQNEAQ (reference sequence). Germline trimming cut 5 bases from V and 1 base from J; bases unmatched to any gene: 8. The CDR3 reads CASSRDRDLLNYGYTF. CDR3 coding DNA: TGTGCCAGCAGCCGGGACAGGGATCTTCTTAACTATGGCTACACCTTC.

The rearrangement joins TRBV5-4 to TRBJ2-5, with TRBD2 matching over 7 bases. The J call may not be correct, given that the DNA end is closer to TRBJ2-7. The CDR3 is 13 residues long. Germline V gives CDR1 SGHNT, CDR2 YYREEE (reference sequence). The CDR3 sequence is CASSFGTTYEQYF. CDR3 nucleotides: TGTGCCAGCAGCTTCGGGACTACCTACGAGCAGTACTTC.

This chain joins TRBV5-6 and TRBJ2-1, with TRBD2 matching over 15 bases. The CDR3 covers 15 residues. Germline V gene sequence: CDR1 SGHDT, CDR2 YYEEEE. Trimming at V came to 4 bases and at J to 8 bases, leaving 4 bases not matched to a gene. The CDR3, as DNA: TGTGCCAGCAGCCGGACTAGCGGGAGGGTTGATGAGCAGTTCTTC. This encodes CASSRTSGRVDEQFF.

The chain carries TRBV28 and TRBJ1-3; the D is unclear. V lost 3 bases and J 2 bases, leaving 8 bases between the germline ends. In germline, CDR1 is MDHEN, CDR2 SYDVKM. This CDR3 has 14 residues. In DNA form, the CDR3 reads TGTGCCAGCAGTTTTCGAGTTACTGGAAACACCATATATTTT. Encoded protein: CASSFRVTGNTIYF.

CDR3 sequence reads: CASSSTGSSYEQYF. The CDR3 coding sequence is TGTGCCAGTAGTTCGACTGGTAGCTCCTACGAGCAGTACTTC. This rearrangement joins TRBV19 to TRBJ2-7; no clear D. The CDR3 sequence is 14 residues long. Germline CDR1 reads LNHDA; CDR2 reads SQIVND (reference sequence). The V end lost 5 bases, the J end lost 0 bases, and 11 bases lay between the germline ends.

V is TRBV30 and J is TRBJ1-1; D is perhaps TRBD1 (6 bases). The V gene lost 0 bases and the J gene lost 1 base, with 12 bases spanning the gap. CDR3 length: 15 amino acids. Per germline, CDR1 GTSNPN and CDR2 SVGIG (reference sequence). The CDR3 DNA reads TGTGCCTGGAGTGTGGACAGTACCGAGAACACTGAAGCTTTCTTT. Protein: CAWSVDSTENTEAFF. The variable domain in full, with the rest retrieved from reference TRBV30 and TRBJ1-1, is SQTIHQWPATLVQPVGSPLSLECTVEGTSNPNLYWYRQAAGRGLQLLFYSVGIGQISSEVPQNLSASRPQDRQFILSSKKLLLSDSGFYLCAWSVDSTENTEAFFGQGTRLTVV.

The rearrangement links TRBV19 to TRBJ1-1; D ambiguous. V lost 1 base, J lost 10 bases, and 7 bases lay in between. CDR3 length: 11 amino acids. From germline, CDR1 is LNHDA and CDR2 SQIVND (reference sequence). The CDR3, as DNA: TGTGCCAGTAGTATAGCTAACGGAGCTTTCTTT. Translation: CASSIANGAFF.

The chain is built from TRBV7-3 and TRBJ2-1; weak D call: TRBD1 (6 bases). Trimming took off 4 bases at V and 4 bases at J, with 8 bases between the two ends. Germline V CDR1 and CDR2: SGHTA, FQGTGA. The CDR3 covers 13 residues. Here the CDR3 reads CASSSGHYNEQFF. The CDR3 nucleotides read TGTGCCAGCAGCTCGGGACATTACAATGAGCAGTTCTTC. Full variable domain (rest looked up from reference TRBV7-3 and TRBJ2-1): GAGVSQTPSNKVTEKGKYVELRCDPISGHTALYWYRQSLGQGPEFLIYFQGTGAADDSGLPNDRFFAVRPEGSVSTLKIQRTERGDSAVYLCASSSGHYNEQFFGPGTRLTVL.

The chain joins TRBV7-9 to TRBJ2-1, with 9 bases identical to TRBD2. The germline gives CDR1 SEHNR, CDR2 FQNEAQ (reference sequence). J lost 3 bases, V lost 2 bases, and 11 bases had no gene match. The CDR3 spans 18 residues. The CDR3 sequence: CASSLSGWLAGLYNEQFF. In nucleotides, the CDR3 is TGTGCCAGCAGCTTATCTGGGTGGCTAGCGGGACTCTACAATGAGCAGTTCTTC.

The chain recombines TRBV14 with TRBJ2-3, with 10 bases lining up with TRBD1. The CDR3 extends over 14 amino acids. Trimming cost V 3 bases and J 3 bases; bases outside gene matches: 0. Looked up from germline, CDR1 is SGHDN and CDR2 is FVKESK. CDR3 residues: CASSQGQGTDTQYF. The CDR3 DNA is TGTGCCAGCAGCCAGGGACAGGGGACAGATACGCAGTATTTT. The variable domain in full, completed from reference TRBV14 and TRBJ2-3, reads EAGVTQFPSHSVIEKGQTVTLRCDPISGHDNLYWYRRVMGKEIKFLLHFVKESKQDESGMPNNRFLAERTGGTYSTLKVQPAELEDSGVYFCASSQGQGTDTQYFGPGTRLTVL.

The CDR3 DNA is TGTGCCAGCAGCCCGCCGGACGGGATCAGCACAGATACGCAGTATTTT. Protein: CASSPPDGISTDTQYF. The chain joins TRBV7-2 to TRBJ2-3, with D possibly matching TRBD2 (5 bases). This CDR3 is 16 amino acids long. The V gene's germline CDR1 is SGHTA and CDR2 FQGNSA. V lost 5 bases and J 0 bases, leaving 15 bases between the germline ends.